This TCR beta chain was obtained from a study of shared clonotypes between healthy human individuals. The study's findings and limits: What rarefaction showed was incomplete sorted-subset sequencing despite large depth. Sequencing depth was predicted to influence how clonotypes are shared among donors.

Cells designated naive CD8 were CD45RO-negative and were positively selected for CCR7, with terminally differentiated effector memory CD45RA+ cells excluded. With regard to this clone: Its target is not known.

Over several immunoSEQ plates, each subset's genomic DNA was distributed in even portions. When replicate PCRs were run on sorted subsets, they used around 200 ng DNA, approximately 27,000 T cell genomes. The assay was immunoSEQ multiplex PCR, and TCRdb's table has in-frame clones only and misses some. The sample records some 2,000,000 clones, over 85% being singletons. V was trimmed by 8 bases and J by 7 bases, leaving 9 bases between them. CDR1 is MNHEY, CDR2 SMNVEV, per germline (reference sequence). This CDR3 contains 11 residues. Sample: naive CD8+ T cells sorted from blood. The sequence was collected from a man aged 18 to 29 in good health. The rearrangement joins TRBV27 to TRBJ2-1; D is possibly TRBD2 (6 bases). The CDR3 loop reads CASFGGNEQFF. The CDR3 coding sequence is TGTGCCAGCTTTGGGGGGAATGAGCAGTTCTTC.